The 26 T cell receptor beta chains in this list originate from one sample, sequenced in a study of human T cells and chemical hapten exposure. This sample's time point: patch test 1, 2 weeks after DPC sensitization. Treatment noted: therapeutic diphenylcyclopropenone sensitization with weekly scalp DPC. TCRdb reprocessed the RACE reads via MiXCR and lists one record per CDR3 protein. The sample has about 380,000 distinct CDR3 sequences, about 4.8% seen once. The specimen comprised whole blood, sampled in connection with sensitization to the hapten diphenylcyclopropenone (DPC). These receptors were collected from a woman aged 50 to 60 with alopecia areata. Some clones in this sample may be carry-over from other donors' samples.

The J gene is TRBJ1-6, the V gene TRBV6-2 or TRBV6-3; D uncertain. This CDR3 region has 18 residues. Germline CDR1 and CDR2: MNHEY and SVGEGT. The germline V and J ends were trimmed by 4 bases and 9 bases, with 25 bases remaining between them. CDR3 region: CASSFSDGQRSPVSPLHF. Written as DNA, the CDR3 is TGTGCCAGCAGTTTCTCGGACGGCCAGCGATCTCCCGTTTCACCCCTCCACTTT.

This clonotype occurred a few times. The chain uses TRBV7-9 and TRBJ2-5; perhaps TRBD2 as D (6 bases). Per germline, CDR1 SEHNR and CDR2 FQNEAQ (reference sequence). The CDR3 loop spans 14 amino acids. Trimming took 4 bases from V and 5 from J, leaving 14 bases between them. The CDR3 coding sequence is TGTGCCAGCAGCTCGATCGGGGCGGGGGAGACCCAGTACTTC. Translating gives CASSSIGAGETQYF.

This clonotype was seen at least ten times. The V gene is TRBV12-3 or TRBV12-4, the J gene TRBJ2-1, with 13 bases that match TRBD2. The CDR3 loop spans 14 amino acids. J was trimmed by 8 bases and V by 6 bases; bases with no gene match: 4. CDR3 in amino acids: CASRGLAGSYEQFF. The DNA for the CDR3 is TGTGCCAGCAGGGGACTAGCGGGAAGCTATGAGCAGTTCTTC.

This clonotype has at least ten counts. The chain has TRBV23-1 and TRBJ2-7; perhaps TRBD2 as D (6 bases). TRBV23-1 is treated as an ORF (open reading frame) with a function not yet certain. V lost 3 bases to trimming and J lost 2 bases, with 17 bases between them. The CDR3 runs to 16 residues. The CDR3 coding sequence is TGCGCCAGCAGTCATTGGTCCGGGACTGCCCCCTACGAGCAGTACTTC. Encoded protein: CASSHWSGTAPYEQYF.

V gene TRBV18 combines with J gene TRBJ2-3, with D possibly matching TRBD1 (5 bases). Between the trimmed V and J ends, which lost 1 base and 3 bases, there was a span of 8 bases. The CDR3 loop spans 14 amino acids. Per germline, CDR1 KGHSH and CDR2 LQKENI. CDR3 coding DNA: TGTGCCAGCTCACCACAGGCAGGGACAGATACGCAGTATTTT. This codes for CASSPQAGTDTQYF.

This clonotype was observed many times. V gene TRBV6-6 combines with J gene TRBJ1-4; TRBD1 might be the D (6 bases). This CDR3 region has 15 residues. Trimming pared 2 bases from V and 3 bases from J, leaving 10 bases between. Germline V gives CDR1 MNHNY, CDR2 SVGAGI (reference sequence). The chain's CDR3 is CASSYPRGPNEKLFF. DNA of the CDR3: TGTGCCAGCAGTTACCCCAGGGGCCCTAATGAAAAACTGTTTTTT.

The CDR3 DNA follows: TGCAGTGCCATAACCCAGGGACTCGCTGGAAACACCATATATTTT. It specifies CSAITQGLAGNTIYF. The genes are TRBV20-1 and TRBJ1-3; a possible D gene is TRBD1 (5 bases). The V end was cut by 6 bases, the J end by 2 bases, with 17 bases between. The length of the CDR3 is 15 residues. The germline CDR1 and CDR2 sequences are DFQATT and SNEGSKA (reference sequence).

The chain uses TRBV7-8 and TRBJ2-4; 7 bases map to TRBD2. CDR1 and CDR2 (germline): SGHVS, FQNEAQ. The CDR3 contains 14 residues. The V and J ends lost 4 bases and 6 bases, in that order; junction bases with no gene match: 6. The CDR3 DNA reads TGTGCCAGCAGCTCCGTCCCTAGCGGAAACATTCAGTACTTC. It codes for CASSSVPSGNIQYF. Using reference TRBV7-8 and TRBJ2-4 for the parts outside the CDR3, the full variable domain is GAGVSQSPRYKVAKRGQDVALRCDPISGHVSLFWYQQALGQGPEFLTYFQNEAQLDKSGLPSDRFFAERPEGSVSTLKIQRTQQEDSAVYLCASSSVPSGNIQYFGAGTRLSVL.

This clonotype was picked up a small number of times. The gene calls are TRBV6-2 or TRBV6-3 and TRBJ2-3; tentatively, D is TRBD2 (5 bases). The V end lost 0 bases, the J end lost 1 base, and 14 bases lay between the germline ends. This CDR3 comprises 17 residues. Looked up from germline, CDR1 is MNHEY and CDR2 is SVGEGT. Here the CDR3 reads CASSYSFAGSGTDTQYF. The CDR3, as DNA: TGTGCCAGCAGTTACTCATTTGCGGGTAGTGGCACAGATACGCAGTATTTT.

This rearrangement joins TRBV5-5 to TRBJ1-1; D unresolved. Per germline, CDR1 SGHKS and CDR2 YYEKEE (reference sequence). The CDR3 spans 15 residues. With 0 bases removed from V and 10 bases from J, the gap between germline ends came to 19 bases. The CDR3: CASSLAHPQLPLAFF. CDR3 coding DNA: TGTGCCAGCAGCTTGGCCCATCCACAGCTACCTCTAGCTTTCTTT.

In this sample, this clonotype turned up many times. The chain employs TRBV20-1 and TRBJ2-4, with 10 bases identical to TRBD2. This CDR3 region has 14 residues. Per the germline V gene, CDR1 is DFQATT and CDR2 is SNEGSKA (reference sequence). Germline trimming cut 0 bases from V and 7 bases from J; bases unmatched to any gene: 3. The CDR3 spells CSARDASGSNIQYF. DNA for the CDR3: TGCAGTGCTAGAGACGCTAGCGGGAGCAACATTCAGTACTTC.

Details on this clonotype: Just one base apart from a much larger clone, this may be a read error. The J gene is TRBJ1-4, the V gene TRBV5-4, with 7 bases aligning to TRBD1. J lost 6 bases, V lost 4 bases, and 6 bases had no gene match. The CDR3 sequence is 14 residues long. Per the germline V gene, CDR1 is SGHNT and CDR2 is YYREEE (reference sequence). This CDR3 is CASSLRDSDEKLFF. The CDR3 DNA sequence: TGTGCCAGCAGCCTCCGGGACAGTGATGAAAAACTGTTTTTT. Full variable domain (missing parts from reference TRBV5-4 and TRBJ1-4): ETGVTQSPTHLIKTRGQQVTLRCSSQSGHNTVSWYQQALGQGPQFIFQYYREEENGRGNFPPRFSGLQFPNYSSELNVNALELDDSALYLCASSLRDSDEKLFFGSGTQLSVL.

In this sample, this clonotype turned up a few times. This chain connects TRBV21-1 to TRBJ2-3. TRBV21-1 counts as a pseudogene. The CDR3 is 13 residues long. CDR3 bases: TGTGCCAGCTCGGCCAGCTTTACAGATACGCAGTATTTT. Its translation: CASSASFTDTQYF.

The chain recombines TRBV27 with TRBJ1-2; 7 bases match TRBD1. Germline-derived CDR1 and CDR2 are MNHEY and SMNVEV (reference sequence). The CDR3 extends over 15 amino acids. After removal of 5 bases from V and 5 bases from J, the junction contained 11 bases not matched to a gene. The CDR3 DNA reads TGTGCCAGCAGTCATTTCACCGGGACAGCTTATGGCTACACCTTC. This encodes CASSHFTGTAYGYTF.

This clonotype was seen at least ten times. The chain links TRBV2 to TRBJ2-4, with D tentatively TRBD1 or TRBD2 (6 bases each). There are 15 residues in the CDR3. The V end lost 7 bases, the J end lost 3 bases, and 16 bases lay between the germline ends. From germline, CDR1 is SNHLY and CDR2 FYNNEI. The CDR3 protein is CASMLGGSGKNIQYF. The CDR3 DNA is TGTGCCAGCATGTTAGGGGGGTCCGGCAAAAACATTCAGTACTTC.

This chain joins TRBV13 and TRBJ2-1; TRBD1 is a possible D gene (6 bases). The V end was cut by 1 base, the J end by 7 bases, with 14 bases between. Germline V CDR1 and CDR2: PRHDT, FYEKMQ (reference sequence). This CDR3 is built from 15 residues. This CDR3 is CASSLAGVYRNEQFF. DNA for the CDR3: TGTGCCAGCAGCTTAGCAGGGGTGTATAGGAATGAGCAGTTCTTC. Variable domain in full (rest from reference TRBV13 and TRBJ2-1): AAGVIQSPRHLIKEKRETATLKCYPIPRHDTVYWYQQGPGQDPQFLISFYEKMQSDKGSIPDRFSAQQFSDYHSELNMSSLELGDSALYFCASSLAGVYRNEQFFGPGTRLTVL.

There are many counts of this clonotype. This chain joins TRBV6-5 and TRBJ1-1; D not certain. Trimming removed 4 bases from V and 1 base from J, with 13 bases in between. CDR1 is MNHEY, CDR2 SVGAGI, per germline. The CDR3 sequence is 15 residues long. The CDR3 loop reads CASSSRLTENTEAFF. The DNA for the CDR3 is TGTGCCAGCAGTTCCCGTTTAACAGAGAACACTGAAGCTTTCTTT.

This chain links TRBV5-4 with TRBJ2-2, with D possibly matching TRBD2 (5 bases). The germline V gene encodes CDR1 SGHNT and CDR2 YYREEE (reference sequence). The V gene lost 2 bases and the J gene lost 0 bases, with 14 bases spanning the gap. This CDR3 spans 17 amino acids. This CDR3 reads CASSFDPADANTGELFF. DNA for the CDR3: TGTGCCAGCAGCTTCGATCCAGCGGACGCGAACACCGGGGAGCTGTTTTTT. The full variable domain, in which reference TRBV5-4 and TRBJ2-2 provide the parts outside the CDR3, is ETGVTQSPTHLIKTRGQQVTLRCSSQSGHNTVSWYQQALGQGPQFIFQYYREEENGRGNFPPRFSGLQFPNYSSELNVNALELDDSALYLCASSFDPADANTGELFFGEGSRLTVL.

This clonotype has a count of ten or more. This chain joins TRBV20-1 and TRBJ2-3, with TRBD2 matching over 10 bases. Germline lookup yields CDR1 DFQATT and CDR2 SNEGSKA (reference sequence). This CDR3 has 17 amino acids. V lost 6 bases and J lost 4; bases outside the gene matches: 16. CDR3 DNA: TGCAGTGCCATGCGTCTAGCGGGAGACGGATCGGCAGATACGCAGTATTTT. Amino acid sequence: CSAMRLAGDGSADTQYF.

This clonotype has at least ten counts. The chain has TRBV28 and TRBJ2-3, with D perhaps matching TRBD1 (6 bases). This CDR3 spans 15 amino acids. Deletions cut 3 bases from V and 0 bases from J, with 10 bases between. CDR1 and CDR2 (germline): MDHEN, SYDVKM. CDR3 residues: CASSFHQGSTDTQYF. In nucleotides, the CDR3 is TGTGCCAGCAGTTTCCACCAGGGGAGCACAGATACGCAGTATTTT.

This clonotype was seen at least ten times. The CDR3 DNA follows: TGTGCCAGCGGGACTAGCGGGAGCACAGATACGCAGTATTTT. Its protein product is CASGTSGSTDTQYF. The V and J genes are TRBV28 and TRBJ2-3; TRBD2 agrees at 12 bases. Germline V gene lookup returns CDR1 MDHEN and CDR2 SYDVKM. V gave up 8 bases and J gave up 0 bases; unmatched junction bases: 0. The CDR3 runs to 14 residues.

This clonotype was found many times. This chain links TRBV12-3 or TRBV12-4 with TRBJ2-3; D remains ambiguous. Deletions cut 5 bases from V and 4 bases from J, with 10 bases between. The CDR3 sequence is 13 residues long. This CDR3 is CASSPYGADTQYF. CDR3 in DNA: TGTGCCAGCAGTCCCTATGGCGCAGATACGCAGTATTTT.

This clonotype appeared many times. The rearrangement links TRBV29-1 to TRBJ1-1; TRBD1 agrees at 8 bases. V lost 5 bases and J lost 1; bases outside the gene matches: 6. The CDR3 length is 14 residues. CDR1 is SQVTM and CDR2 is ANQGSEA in the germline V gene. The CDR3 protein is CSVSLTGANTEAFF. CDR3 nucleotide sequence: TGCAGCGTTTCACTGACAGGGGCGAACACTGAAGCTTTCTTT.

This clonotype has only a few counts. The chain employs TRBV6-2 or TRBV6-3 and TRBJ2-5; 9 nucleotides agree with TRBD2. Looked up from germline, CDR1 is MNHEY and CDR2 is SVGEGT. V lost 2 bases to trimming and J lost 2 bases; unmatched junction nucleotides: 6. The CDR3 contains 16 residues. The CDR3 protein is CASSYQASGDQETQYF. The CDR3 DNA reads as TGTGCCAGCAGTTACCAGGCTAGCGGGGATCAAGAGACCCAGTACTTC.

The table lists this clonotype with a few counts. The chain has TRBV5-1 and TRBJ2-3; TRBD2 matches 11 bases. This CDR3 contains 16 residues. The trim removed 2 bases at V and 4 bases at J, leaving 6 bases unmatched. Per the germline V gene, CDR1 is SGHRS and CDR2 is YFSETQ. This CDR3 reads CASSFQLAGASDTQYF. The CDR3 DNA sequence: TGCGCCAGCAGCTTCCAACTAGCGGGAGCTTCAGATACGCAGTATTTT.

This clonotype has at least ten counts. V and J are TRBV6-5 and TRBJ1-1; 7 nucleotides match TRBD1. The CDR3 runs to 14 residues. V lost 4 bases, J lost 2 bases, and 4 bases stayed unmatched. CDR1 MNHEY and CDR2 SVGAGI come from the germline V gene. The CDR3 sequence: CASSLTGSNTEAFF. The CDR3 bases are TGTGCCAGCAGTTTGACAGGGAGTAACACTGAAGCTTTCTTT.